The entry below gives a single T cell receptor (beta chain) sequence along with its context. Its antigen remains unidentified. This specimen comes from a study of cytomegalovirus exposure and HLA in healthy donors. The PCR made use of 60 Vbeta and 13 Jbeta primers. Some clones are missing from TCRdb's copy, which holds only in-frame ones; the method was immunoSEQ multiplex PCR. The table shows 220,000 or so clones, with more than 60% occurring only once. J was trimmed by 1 base and V by 5 bases; bases with no gene match: 6. The germline gives CDR1 SEHNR, CDR2 FQNEAQ (reference sequence). The CDR3 runs to 15 residues. Study-level findings and limits: TCR beta V- and J-gene trimming was later associated with a missense DCLRE1C variant. Most TCR beta V segments were productive about 90% or about 30% of the time in an earlier analysis. It was shown in a later analysis that HLA-associated TCR beta chains were more clonally expanded than other, equally common chains.

The chain uses TRBV7-9 and TRBJ2-5, with 8 positions matching TRBD2. The sequence came from a woman in her 30s in good health and CMV-seronegative. Source material: PBMCs. The CDR3 DNA sequence: TGTGCCAGCAGCCGGACTAGCCAGGTCCAAGAGACCCAGTACTTC. Its protein is CASSRTSQVQETQYF.